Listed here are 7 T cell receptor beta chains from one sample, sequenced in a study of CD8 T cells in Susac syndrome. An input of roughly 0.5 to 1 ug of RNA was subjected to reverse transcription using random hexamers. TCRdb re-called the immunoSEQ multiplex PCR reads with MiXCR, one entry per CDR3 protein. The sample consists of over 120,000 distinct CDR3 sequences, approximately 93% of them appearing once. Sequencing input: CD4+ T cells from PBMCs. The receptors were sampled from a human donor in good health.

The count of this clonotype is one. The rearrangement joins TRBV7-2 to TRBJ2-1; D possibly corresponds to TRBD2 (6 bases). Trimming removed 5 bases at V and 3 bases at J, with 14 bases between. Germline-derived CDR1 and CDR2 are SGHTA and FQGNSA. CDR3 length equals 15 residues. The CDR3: CASSHREFGYNEQFF. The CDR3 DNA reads TGTGCCAGCAGCCATCGGGAGTTTGGCTACAATGAGCAGTTCTTC.

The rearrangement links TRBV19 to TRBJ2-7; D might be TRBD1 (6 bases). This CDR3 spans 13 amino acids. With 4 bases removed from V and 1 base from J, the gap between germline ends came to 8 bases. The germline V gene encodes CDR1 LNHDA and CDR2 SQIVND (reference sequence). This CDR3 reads CASSTQGSYEQYF. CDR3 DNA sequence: TGTGCCAGTAGTACACAGGGTTCCTACGAGCAGTACTTC.

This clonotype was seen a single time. In DNA form, the CDR3 reads TGCAGTGCTAGAGATTGGCCCGGGGGAGGGCCCTACAATGAGCAGTTCTTC. Translating gives CSARDWPGGGPYNEQFF. J is TRBJ2-1 and V is TRBV20-1, with 7 bases matching TRBD2. The trim removed 0 bases at V and 2 bases at J, leaving 10 bases unmatched. The CDR3 has 17 amino acids. Germline-derived CDR1 and CDR2 are DFQATT and SNEGSKA (reference sequence).

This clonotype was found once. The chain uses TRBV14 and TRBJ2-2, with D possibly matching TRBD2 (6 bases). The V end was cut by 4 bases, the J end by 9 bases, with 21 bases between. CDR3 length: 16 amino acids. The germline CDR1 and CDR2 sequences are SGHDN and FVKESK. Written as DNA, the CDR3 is TGTGCCAGCAGCCGGGACTCAACCGTTATCGGCCGGGAGCTGTTTTTT. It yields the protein CASSRDSTVIGRELFF.

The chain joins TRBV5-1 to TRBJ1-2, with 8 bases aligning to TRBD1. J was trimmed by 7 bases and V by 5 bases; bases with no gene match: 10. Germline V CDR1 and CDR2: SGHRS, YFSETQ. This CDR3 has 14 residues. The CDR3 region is CASRAGQGILGYTF. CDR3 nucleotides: TGCGCCAGCAGGGCCGGACAGGGAATTCTTGGCTACACCTTC.

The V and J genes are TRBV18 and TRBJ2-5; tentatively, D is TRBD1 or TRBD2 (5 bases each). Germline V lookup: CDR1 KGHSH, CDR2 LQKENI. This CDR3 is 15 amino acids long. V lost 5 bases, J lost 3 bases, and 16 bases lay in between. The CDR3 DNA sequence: TGTGCCAGCTCATTCGGGGCAGATCAAGAAGAGACCCAGTACTTC. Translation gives CASSFGADQEETQYF.

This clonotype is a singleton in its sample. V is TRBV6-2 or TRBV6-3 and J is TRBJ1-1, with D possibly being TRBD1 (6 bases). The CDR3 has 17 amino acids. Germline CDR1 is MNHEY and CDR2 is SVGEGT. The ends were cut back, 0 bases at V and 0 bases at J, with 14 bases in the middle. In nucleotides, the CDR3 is TGTGCCAGCAGTTACTCGATAGCGGGGGGCTTGAACACTGAAGCTTTCTTT. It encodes CASSYSIAGGLNTEAFF.